This TCR beta chain was profiled in a study of T-cell reconstitution after alpha-beta-depleted transplantation in children. Study-wide results and caveats: T cells produced anew were the main source of T-cell counts and diversity one year after transplant. Surviving recipient T cells and intrathymic progenitors accounted for some patients' high TCRbeta diversity at day 60. After transplant, at about two months, alpha-beta T cells were reportedly derived from several hundred expanded graft clones.

The CDR3 totals 14 residues. CDR1 and CDR2 (germline): SQVTM, ANQGSEA. The V end was cut by 6 bases, the J end by 2 bases, with 15 bases between. About this clonotype itself: The antigen remains unidentified.

The library targeted TCRbeta and was prepared with unique molecular identifiers. TCRdb independently ran MiXCR on the PCR reads; one entry per CDR3 protein. The top ten hold more than 25% of the sample, which has about 900,000 distinct CDR3 sequences, about 31% seen once. This receptor was identified in a boy under three years old who had a stem cell transplant for SCID, so the T cells may come from the graft donor. The rearrangement links TRBV29-1 to TRBJ2-3, with D possibly matching TRBD1 (5 bases). This sample comprised PBMCs, mostly from graft donor cells, obtained 360 days after TCRalphabeta/CD19-depleted stem cell transplant. The CDR3 coding sequence is TGCAGCGTACTTGGGCAGGGCCTCACAGATACGCAGTATTTT. Translating it yields CSVLGQGLTDTQYF.